This T cell receptor (beta chain) was found in a study of read filtering for tumor transcriptome and immune sequencing. Study as a whole: Among patients, roughly 17 were male and more than 11 female, aged roughly 47 to 90 (mean roughly 64). R-ISS stage counts were 8 or 9 for I, about 15 for II, six or seven for III.

This clonotype showed up just a few times. What it binds is unknown. CDR3 length: 18 amino acids. CDR1 and CDR2 (germline): WSHSY, SAAADI. J gave up 1 base and V 4 bases, and 10 bases lay outside the gene matches. The study, taken as a whole, reports: Sorted CD138-negative bone marrow cells were not purified T cells. Roughly 82% of IR-seq clonotypes had a single read, yet these held roughly 3.3% of reads.

From around 440 ng of RNA, a library with molecular barcoded alpha/delta and beta/gamma adaptors was made. One entry per CDR3 protein results from TCRdb running MiXCR on the reads. The table lists 120,000 or so distinct CDR3 sequences, 13% of them singletons. The receptor was derived from a donor at least 40 years old with multiple myeloma. The chain carries TRBV10-2 and TRBJ2-1; 10 nucleotides line up with TRBD2. Sequencing used a population of CD138-negative cells sorted from bone marrow. The DNA for the CDR3 is TGCGCCAGCAGTGGGCTTTTTCCGACTAGCGGGTCCTACAATGAGCAGTTCTTC. It codes for CASSGLFPTSGSYNEQFF.